The sequence of this TCR beta chain was determined in a study of OX40 agonist ivuxolimab in advanced cancers. Study-wide findings and caveats: Antigen specificity of clonally expanded peripheral T cells was not established.

The repertoire was sequenced with immunoSEQ multiplex PCR; TCRdb's copy has only in-frame clones and lacks some. In the table there are about 100,000 clones, approximately 91% of which are singletons. Concerning this clone itself: The target antigen is unknown.

Autoimmune disease history or systemic immunosuppression led to patients being barred. Deletions cut 8 bases from V and 1 base from J, with 20 bases between. CDR1 is LNHDA, CDR2 SQIVND, per germline (reference sequence). This CDR3 is built from 16 residues. This sample comprised CD4+ or CD8+ T cells sorted from blood, obtained in a trial of the OX40 agonist ivuxolimab. This sequence was found in an adult with an advanced solid tumor such as melanoma, head and neck, liver or kidney cancer. The chain links TRBV19 to TRBJ1-2; D is ambiguous. CDR3 in amino acids: CASLDGRRSNNYGYTF. Here the CDR3 DNA reads TGTGCCAGTCTCGACGGTCGCCGCTCCAATAACTATGGCTACACCTTC.